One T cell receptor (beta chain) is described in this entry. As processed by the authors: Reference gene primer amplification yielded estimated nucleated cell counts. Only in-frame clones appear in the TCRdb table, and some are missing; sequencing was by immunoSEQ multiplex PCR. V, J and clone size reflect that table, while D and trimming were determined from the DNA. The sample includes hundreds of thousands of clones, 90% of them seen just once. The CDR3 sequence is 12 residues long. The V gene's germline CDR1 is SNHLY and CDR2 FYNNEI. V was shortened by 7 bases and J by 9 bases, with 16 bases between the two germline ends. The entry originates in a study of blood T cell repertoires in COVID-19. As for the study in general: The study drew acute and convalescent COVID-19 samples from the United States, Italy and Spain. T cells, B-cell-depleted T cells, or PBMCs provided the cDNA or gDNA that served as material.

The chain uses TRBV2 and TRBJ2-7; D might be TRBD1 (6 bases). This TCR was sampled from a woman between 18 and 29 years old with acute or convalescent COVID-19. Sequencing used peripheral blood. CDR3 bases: TGTGCCAGCAAAACAGGGATAGGCGGGCAGTACTTC. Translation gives CASKTGIGGQYF.